This T cell receptor beta chain was obtained from a study of PD-1 blockade in classical Hodgkin lymphoma. Looking at the study overall: Patients were infused with nivolumab 3 mg/kg every 2 weeks.

The table came from immunoSEQ multiplex PCR; TCRdb's copy has only in-frame clones and leaves some out. Here the sample spans roughly 52,000 clones, roughly 86% being singletons. For this clone: Its antigen is unknown. This specimen includes other DNA sequences encoding the same CDR3.

The CDR3 extends over 13 amino acids. Trimming pared 2 bases from V and 2 bases from J, leaving 4 bases between. In germline, CDR1 is KGHSH, CDR2 LQKENI. Findings of the study overall: Reported baseline diversity: healthy donors highest, relapsed/refractory patients lowest. Repertoire difference causes, possibly disease activity or prior therapy, remain undefined.

Time point defined: cycle 4 day 1 (C4D1), after 5 to 7 weeks of nivolumab. Relapse after autologous stem cell transplantation occurred in every patient, and brentuximab vedotin exposure varied. The sample in question was peripheral blood mononuclear cells (PBMCs), obtained before the fourth cycle of nivolumab. The TCR sequence derives from a human donor with classical Hodgkin lymphoma. The chain uses TRBV18 and TRBJ1-5; D unclear. In DNA form, the CDR3 reads TGTGCCAGCTCACCATCGGGCAATCAGCCCCAGCATTTT. Translating it yields CASSPSGNQPQHF.